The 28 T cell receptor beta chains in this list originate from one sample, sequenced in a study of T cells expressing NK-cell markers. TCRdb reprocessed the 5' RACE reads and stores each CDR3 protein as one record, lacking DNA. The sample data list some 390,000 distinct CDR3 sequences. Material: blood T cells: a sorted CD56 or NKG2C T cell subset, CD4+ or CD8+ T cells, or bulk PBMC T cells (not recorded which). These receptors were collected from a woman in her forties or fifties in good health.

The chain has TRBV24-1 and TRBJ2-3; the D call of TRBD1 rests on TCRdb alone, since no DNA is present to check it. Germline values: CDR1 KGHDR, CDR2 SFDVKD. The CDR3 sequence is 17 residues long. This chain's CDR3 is CATSDVLGGSGTDTQYF.

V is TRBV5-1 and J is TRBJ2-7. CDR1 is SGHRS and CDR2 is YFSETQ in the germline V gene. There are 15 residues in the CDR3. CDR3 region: CASSLGTVGPYEQYF.

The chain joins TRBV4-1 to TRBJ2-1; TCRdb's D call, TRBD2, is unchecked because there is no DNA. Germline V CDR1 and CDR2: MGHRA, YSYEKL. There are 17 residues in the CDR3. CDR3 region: CASSQDRASGRAYEQFF.

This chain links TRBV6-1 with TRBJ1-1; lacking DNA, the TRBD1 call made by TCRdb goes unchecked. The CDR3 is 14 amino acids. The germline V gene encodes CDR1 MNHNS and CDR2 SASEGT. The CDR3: CASSGTGGWTEAFF.

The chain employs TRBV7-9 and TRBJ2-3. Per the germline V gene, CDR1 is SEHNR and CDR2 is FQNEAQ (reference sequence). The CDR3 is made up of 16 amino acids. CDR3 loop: CASSSGDLSGTDTQYF.

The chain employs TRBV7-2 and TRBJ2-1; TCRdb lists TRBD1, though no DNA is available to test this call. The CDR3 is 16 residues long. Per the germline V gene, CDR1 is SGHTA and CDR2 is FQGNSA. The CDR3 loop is CASSPRGGSTHNEQFF.

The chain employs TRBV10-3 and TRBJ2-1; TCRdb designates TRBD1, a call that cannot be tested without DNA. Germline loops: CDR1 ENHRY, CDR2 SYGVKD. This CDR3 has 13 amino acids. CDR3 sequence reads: CAIQDRFLDEQFF.

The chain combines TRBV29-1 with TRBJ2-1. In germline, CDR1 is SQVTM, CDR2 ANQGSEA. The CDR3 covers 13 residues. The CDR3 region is CSVEWENVNEQFF.

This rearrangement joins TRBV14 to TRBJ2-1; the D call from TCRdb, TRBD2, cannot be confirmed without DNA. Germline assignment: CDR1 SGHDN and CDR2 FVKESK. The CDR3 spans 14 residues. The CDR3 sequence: CASSLSGERNEQFF.

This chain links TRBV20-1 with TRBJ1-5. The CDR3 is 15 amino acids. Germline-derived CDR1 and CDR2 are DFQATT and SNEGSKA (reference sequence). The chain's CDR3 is CSARPTGNSNQPQHF.

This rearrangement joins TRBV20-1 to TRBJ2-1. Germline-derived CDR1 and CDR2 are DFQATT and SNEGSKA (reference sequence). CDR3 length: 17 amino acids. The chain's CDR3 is CSARDISGRGSYNEQFF.

CDR3 sequence reads: CASSRLAGSGQFF. This sequence joins TRBV19 and TRBJ2-1; as DNA is missing, the TRBD2 call by TCRdb cannot be tested. This CDR3 has 13 residues. Germline CDR1 reads LNHDA; CDR2 reads SQIVND (reference sequence).

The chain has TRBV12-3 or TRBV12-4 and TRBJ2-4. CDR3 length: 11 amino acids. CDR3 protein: CASATGGIQYF.

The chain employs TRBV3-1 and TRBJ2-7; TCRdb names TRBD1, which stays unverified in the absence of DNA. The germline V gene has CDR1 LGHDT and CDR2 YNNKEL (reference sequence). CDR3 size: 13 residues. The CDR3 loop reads CASSPRGQGEQYF.

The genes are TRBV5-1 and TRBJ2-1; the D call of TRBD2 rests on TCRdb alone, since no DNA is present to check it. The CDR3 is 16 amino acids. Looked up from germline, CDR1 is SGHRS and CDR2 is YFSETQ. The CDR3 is CASSWTGLAGVVEQFF.

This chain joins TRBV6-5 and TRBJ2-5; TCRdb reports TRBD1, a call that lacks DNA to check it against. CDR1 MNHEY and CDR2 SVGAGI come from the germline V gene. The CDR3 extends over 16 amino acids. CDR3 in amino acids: CASSYSNSIGGMAQYF.

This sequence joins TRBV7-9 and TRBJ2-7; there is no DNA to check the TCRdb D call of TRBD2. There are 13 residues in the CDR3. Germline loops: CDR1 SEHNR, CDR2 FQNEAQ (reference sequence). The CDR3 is CASTGLGSYEQYF. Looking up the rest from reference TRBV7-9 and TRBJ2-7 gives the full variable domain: DTGVSQNPRHKITKRGQNVTFRCDPISEHNRLYWYRQTLGQGPEFLTYFQNEAQLEKSRLLSDRFSAERPKGSFSTLEIQRTEQGDSAMYLCASTGLGSYEQYFGPGTRLTVT.

CDR3 in amino acids: CASSPGTTISQETQYF. The chain couples TRBV27 to TRBJ2-5; there is no DNA to check the TCRdb D call of TRBD2. The CDR3 is 16 amino acids. The germline V gene has CDR1 MNHEY and CDR2 SMNVEV (reference sequence).

CDR3: CSARDMTNTEAFF. The V and J genes are TRBV20-1 and TRBJ1-1. The CDR3 has 13 amino acids. Germline V gives CDR1 DFQATT, CDR2 SNEGSKA (reference sequence).

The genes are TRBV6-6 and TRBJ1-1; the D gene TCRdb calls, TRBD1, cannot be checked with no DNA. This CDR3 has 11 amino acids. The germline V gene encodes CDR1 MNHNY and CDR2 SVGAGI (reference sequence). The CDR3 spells CASSYQGSAFF.

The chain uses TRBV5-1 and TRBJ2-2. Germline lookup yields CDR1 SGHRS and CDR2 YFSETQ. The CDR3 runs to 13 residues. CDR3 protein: CASSLDAHGELFF. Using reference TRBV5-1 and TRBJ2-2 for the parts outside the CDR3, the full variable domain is KAGVTQTPRYLIKTRGQQVTLSCSPISGHRSVSWYQQTPGQGLQFLFEYFSETQRNKGNFPGRFSGRQFSNSRSEMNVSTLELGDSALYLCASSLDAHGELFFGEGSRLTVL.

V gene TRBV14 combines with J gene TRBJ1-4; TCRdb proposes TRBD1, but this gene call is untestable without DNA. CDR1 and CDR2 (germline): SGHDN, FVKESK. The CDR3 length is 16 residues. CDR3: CASSQDLPGTNEKLFF. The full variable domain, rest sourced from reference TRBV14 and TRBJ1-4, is EAGVTQFPSHSVIEKGQTVTLRCDPISGHDNLYWYRRVMGKEIKFLLHFVKESKQDESGMPNNRFLAERTGGTYSTLKVQPAELEDSGVYFCASSQDLPGTNEKLFFGSGTQLSVL.

CDR3 in amino acids: CASSNDWTVGNQPQHF. The J gene is TRBJ1-5, the V gene TRBV12-3 or TRBV12-4; checking the TCRdb D call of TRBD1 is not possible without DNA. The CDR3 loop spans 16 amino acids.

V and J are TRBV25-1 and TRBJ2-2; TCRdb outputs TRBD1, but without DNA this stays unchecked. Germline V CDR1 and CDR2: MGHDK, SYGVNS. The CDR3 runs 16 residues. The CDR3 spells CASSAGTGAYTGELFF.

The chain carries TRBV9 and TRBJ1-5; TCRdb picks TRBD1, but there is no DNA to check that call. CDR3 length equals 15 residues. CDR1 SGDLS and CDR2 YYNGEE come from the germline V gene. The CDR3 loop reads CASSVDGGSNQPQHF. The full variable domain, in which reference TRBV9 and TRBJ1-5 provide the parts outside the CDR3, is DSGVTQTPKHLITATGQRVTLRCSPRSGDLSVYWYQQSLDQGLQFLIQYYNGEERAKGNILERFSAQQFPDLHSELNLSSLELGDSALYFCASSVDGGSNQPQHFGDGTRLSIL.

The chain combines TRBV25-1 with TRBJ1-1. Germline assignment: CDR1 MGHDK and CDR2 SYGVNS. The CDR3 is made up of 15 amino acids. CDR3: CASSEYNLMNTEAFF.

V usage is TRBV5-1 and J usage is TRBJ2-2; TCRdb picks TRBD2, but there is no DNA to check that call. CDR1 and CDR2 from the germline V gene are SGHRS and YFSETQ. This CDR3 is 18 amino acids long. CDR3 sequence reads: CASSSLTSGRANTGELFF.

CDR3 sequence reads: CASSLIRAGQGSGTQYF. This rearrangement joins TRBV5-8 to TRBJ2-5; the D call from TCRdb, TRBD1, cannot be confirmed without DNA. The CDR3 has 17 residues. Germline V gene data show CDR1 as SGHTS and CDR2 as YDEGEE. Looking up the rest from reference TRBV5-8 and TRBJ2-5 gives the full variable domain: EAGVTQSPTHLIKTRGQQATLRCSPISGHTSVYWYQQALGLGLQFLLWYDEGEERNRGNFPPRFSGRQFPNYSSELNVNALELEDSALYLCASSLIRAGQGSGTQYFGPGTRLLVL.